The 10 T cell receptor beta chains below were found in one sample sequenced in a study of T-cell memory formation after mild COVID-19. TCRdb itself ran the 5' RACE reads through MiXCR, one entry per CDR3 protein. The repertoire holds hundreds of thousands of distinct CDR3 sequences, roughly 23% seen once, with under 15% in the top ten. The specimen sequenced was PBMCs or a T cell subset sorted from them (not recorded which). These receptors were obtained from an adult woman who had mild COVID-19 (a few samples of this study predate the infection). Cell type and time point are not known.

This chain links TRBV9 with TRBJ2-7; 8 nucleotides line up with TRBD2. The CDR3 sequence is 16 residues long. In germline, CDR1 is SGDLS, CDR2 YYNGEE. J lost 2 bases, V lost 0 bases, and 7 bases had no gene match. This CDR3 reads CASSVGGAGDTYEQYF. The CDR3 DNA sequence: TGTGCCAGCAGCGTAGGTGGAGCGGGGGATACCTACGAGCAGTACTTC.

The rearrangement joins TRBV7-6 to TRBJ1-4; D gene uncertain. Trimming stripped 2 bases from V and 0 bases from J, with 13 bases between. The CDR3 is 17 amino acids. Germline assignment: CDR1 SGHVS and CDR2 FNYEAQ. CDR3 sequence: CASSLRTRAATNEKLFF. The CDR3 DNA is TGTGCCAGCAGCTTAAGGACTAGGGCTGCAACTAATGAAAAACTGTTTTTT.

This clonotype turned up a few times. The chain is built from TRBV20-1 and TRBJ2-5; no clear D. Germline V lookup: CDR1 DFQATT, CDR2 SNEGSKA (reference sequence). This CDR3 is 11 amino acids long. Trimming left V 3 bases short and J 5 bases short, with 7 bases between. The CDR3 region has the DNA TGCAGTGCTAGCGCTTGGGAGACCCAGTACTTC. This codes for CSASAWETQYF.

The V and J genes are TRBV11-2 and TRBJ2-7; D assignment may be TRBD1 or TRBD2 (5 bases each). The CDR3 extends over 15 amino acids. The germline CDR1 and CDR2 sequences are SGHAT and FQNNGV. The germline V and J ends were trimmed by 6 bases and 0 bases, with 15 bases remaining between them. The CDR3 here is CASSHRWGSSYEQYF. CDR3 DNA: TGTGCCAGCAGTCACCGGTGGGGGAGCTCCTACGAGCAGTACTTC. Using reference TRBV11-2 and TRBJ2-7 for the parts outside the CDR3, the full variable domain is EAGVAQSPRYKIIEKRQSVAFWCNPISGHATLYWYQQILGQGPKLLIQFQNNGVVDDSQLPKDRFSAERLKGVDSTLKIQPAKLEDSAVYLCASSHRWGSSYEQYFGPGTRLTVT.

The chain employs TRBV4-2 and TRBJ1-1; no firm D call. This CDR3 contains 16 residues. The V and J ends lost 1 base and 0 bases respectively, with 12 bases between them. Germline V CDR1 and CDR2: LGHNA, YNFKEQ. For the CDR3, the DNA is TGTGCCAGCAGCCAAGTAGGAAGGCAGCTGAACACTGAAGCTTTCTTT. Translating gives CASSQVGRQLNTEAFF.

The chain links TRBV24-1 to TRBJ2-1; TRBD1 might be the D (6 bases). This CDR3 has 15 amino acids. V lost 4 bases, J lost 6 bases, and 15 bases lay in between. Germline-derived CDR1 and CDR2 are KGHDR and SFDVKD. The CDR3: CATSELGHPLNEQFF. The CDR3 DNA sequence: TGTGCCACCAGTGAACTGGGACACCCCCTCAATGAGCAGTTCTTC.

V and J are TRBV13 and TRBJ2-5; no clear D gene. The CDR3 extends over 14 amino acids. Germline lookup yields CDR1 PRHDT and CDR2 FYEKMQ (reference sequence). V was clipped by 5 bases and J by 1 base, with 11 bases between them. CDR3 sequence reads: CASSTPRVQETQYF. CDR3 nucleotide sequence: TGTGCCAGCAGCACCCCTAGGGTCCAAGAGACCCAGTACTTC.

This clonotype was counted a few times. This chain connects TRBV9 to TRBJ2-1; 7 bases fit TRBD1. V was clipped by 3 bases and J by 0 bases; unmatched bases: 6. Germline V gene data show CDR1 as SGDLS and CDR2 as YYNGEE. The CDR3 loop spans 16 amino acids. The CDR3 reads CASSGGQLSSYNEQFF. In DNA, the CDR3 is TGTGCCAGCAGCGGGGGACAGCTGAGCTCCTACAATGAGCAGTTCTTC.

The CDR3 loop is CASSHSGTGLSGNTIYF. In nucleotides, the CDR3 is TGTGCCAGCAGCCATTCCGGGACAGGGCTCTCTGGAAACACCATATATTTT. The chain recombines TRBV3-1 with TRBJ1-3, with TRBD1 matching 9 bases. V shed 3 bases and J 0 bases; nucleotides not matched to a gene: 6. The germline V gene encodes CDR1 LGHDT and CDR2 YNNKEL (reference sequence). CDR3 size: 17 residues. Complete variable domain (other parts from reference TRBV3-1 and TRBJ1-3): DTAVSQTPKYLVTQMGNDKSIKCEQNLGHDTMYWYKQDSKKFLKIMFSYNNKELIINETVPNRFSPKSPDKAHLNLHINSLELGDSAVYFCASSHSGTGLSGNTIYFGEGSWLTVV.

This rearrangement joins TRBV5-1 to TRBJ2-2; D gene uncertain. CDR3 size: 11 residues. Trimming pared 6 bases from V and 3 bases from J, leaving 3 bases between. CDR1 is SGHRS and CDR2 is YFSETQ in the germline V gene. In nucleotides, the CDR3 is TGCGCCAGCATGGACACCGGGGAGCTGTTTTTT. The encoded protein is CASMDTGELFF.